A single sample is the source of the 26 T cell receptor beta chains below, sequenced in a study of T-cell memory formation after mild COVID-19. MiXCR was run by TCRdb on the 5' RACE reads, yielding one entry per CDR3 protein. In the table there are about 190,000 distinct CDR3 sequences, over 20% of which are singletons. The sample taken for sequencing was PBMCs or a T cell subset sorted from them (not recorded which). All receptors derive from an adult woman who had mild COVID-19 (a few samples of this study predate the infection). Cell type and time point are not known.

This clonotype was observed a few times. The genes are TRBV9 and TRBJ2-5; possible D gene TRBD2, 6 bases. The CDR3 length is 19 residues. Germline loops: CDR1 SGDLS, CDR2 YYNGEE. Trimming removed 4 bases at V and 0 bases at J, with 25 bases between. As DNA, the CDR3 is TGTGCCAGCAGCCCCGAGGGTGGTAGGTCGGGGGTGGACCAAGAGACCCAGTACTTC. This sequence encodes CASSPEGGRSGVDQETQYF.

In this sample, this clonotype turned up once. The CDR3 loop reads CAWSPFAGTVYGYTF. The CDR3 bases are TGTGCCTGGAGTCCCTTCGCCGGGACAGTCTATGGCTACACCTTC. The V gene is TRBV30, the J gene TRBJ1-2, with 7 bases that match TRBD1. Germline trimming cut 2 bases from V and 4 bases from J; bases unmatched to any gene: 10. CDR3 size: 15 residues. Germline lookup yields CDR1 GTSNPN and CDR2 SVGIG (reference sequence).

This clonotype was seen a few times. V is TRBV12-3 or TRBV12-4 and J is TRBJ1-6, with D uncertain. CDR3 length: 15 residues. Trimming left V 3 bases short and J 3 bases short, with 9 bases between. DNA of the CDR3: TGTGCCAGCAGTTTCGGACTCAACTATAATTCACCCCTCCACTTT. This codes for CASSFGLNYNSPLHF.

The chain combines TRBV13 with TRBJ2-1; TRBD1 matches 9 bases. The germline CDR1 and CDR2 sequences are PRHDT and FYEKMQ (reference sequence). This CDR3 contains 15 residues. The V and J ends lost 5 bases and 6 bases, in that order; junction bases with no gene match: 8. The CDR3: CASSQTGGGGNEQFF. The CDR3 DNA reads as TGTGCCAGCAGCCAAACAGGGGGCGGGGGCAATGAGCAGTTCTTC.

This clonotype was counted a few times. The chain combines TRBV7-3 with TRBJ2-1, with TRBD2 matching over 7 bases. V shed 1 base and J 7 bases; nucleotides not matched to a gene: 10. The CDR3 runs to 16 residues. CDR1 and CDR2 (germline): SGHTA, FQGTGA. CDR3 sequence (DNA): TGTGCCAGCAGCTTAATGGGGGAGGGCCTCGTTAATGAGCAGTTCTTC. Protein sequence: CASSLMGEGLVNEQFF. The complete variable domain, with remaining parts taken from reference TRBV7-3 and TRBJ2-1, reads GAGVSQTPSNKVTEKGKYVELRCDPISGHTALYWYRQSLGQGPEFLIYFQGTGAADDSGLPNDRFFAVRPEGSVSTLKIQRTERGDSAVYLCASSLMGEGLVNEQFFGPGTRLTVL.

The V call is TRBV29-1, the J call TRBJ2-7; no definite D call. CDR1 is SQVTM, CDR2 ANQGSEA, per germline. Trimming took off 2 bases at V and 4 bases at J, with 6 bases between the two ends. The CDR3 consists of 11 residues. The CDR3 reads CSVEYQYEQYF. The CDR3, as DNA: TGCAGCGTTGAATACCAATACGAGCAGTACTTC.

This clonotype came up many times. The chain carries TRBV6-5 and TRBJ1-1; D is unresolved. V was clipped by 5 bases and J by 1 base, with 2 bases between them. The CDR3 runs 11 residues. The germline V gene encodes CDR1 MNHEY and CDR2 SVGAGI. The DNA of the CDR3 is TGTGCCAGCAGTCGGAACACTGAAGCTTTCTTT. Translated: CASSRNTEAFF.

Only a few counts were recorded for this clonotype. The rearrangement uses TRBV29-1 and TRBJ1-3; TRBD1 agrees at 7 bases. The germline CDR1 and CDR2 sequences are SQVTM and ANQGSEA. The junction had 5 bases not matched to a gene; V was cut back by 6 bases and J by 0 bases. CDR3 size: 14 residues. In DNA, the CDR3 is TGCAGCGTGACGACAGGGCCCTCTGGAAACACCATATATTTT. Amino acids: CSVTTGPSGNTIYF.

The chain employs TRBV29-1 and TRBJ2-2, with 8 bases identical to TRBD1. V shed 4 bases, J shed 2 bases, and the junction held 6 bases outside the gene matches. The CDR3 sequence is 15 residues long. Germline V gene lookup returns CDR1 SQVTM and CDR2 ANQGSEA. The CDR3 nucleotides are TGCAGCGTTGGTGGACAGGGAGGAAACACCGGGGAGCTGTTTTTT. Translated: CSVGGQGGNTGELFF.

CDR3 sequence reads: CASSVDDRYNEQFF. The CDR3 DNA is TGTGCCAGCAGCGTAGATGACAGGTACAATGAGCAGTTCTTC. The chain has TRBV9 and TRBJ2-1; possibly TRBD1 for D (6 bases). Between the trimmed V and J ends, which lost 0 bases and 4 bases, there was a span of 8 bases. CDR1 is SGDLS and CDR2 is YYNGEE in the germline V gene. The CDR3 has 14 residues.

The CDR3 DNA reads TGTGCCAGCAGTTTTGGGGCAGGGTACTACGAGCAGTACTTC. Its translation is CASSFGAGYYEQYF. The V and J genes are TRBV27 and TRBJ2-7; TRBD1 might be the D (5 bases). The CDR3 sequence is 14 residues long. The germline V and J ends were trimmed by 3 bases and 3 bases, with 12 bases remaining between them. The germline CDR1 and CDR2 sequences are MNHEY and SMNVEV (reference sequence).

The rearrangement uses TRBV5-7 and TRBJ1-2, with 8 bases matching TRBD1. TRBV5-7 is marked as an open reading frame, function uncertain. The CDR3 is made up of 16 amino acids. J lost 5 bases, V lost 1 base, and 10 bases had no gene match. The CDR3 sequence is CASSLIQGAALYGYTF. The CDR3 nucleotides are TGTGCCAGCAGCTTGATTCAGGGGGCGGCCCTATATGGCTACACCTTC.

This chain connects TRBV6-2 or TRBV6-3 to TRBJ2-5; 7 nucleotides line up with TRBD2. Trimming removed 2 bases from V and 4 bases from J; junction bases left unmatched: 4. This CDR3 is built from 14 residues. The germline CDR1 and CDR2 sequences are MNHEY and SVGEGT. The CDR3 DNA sequence: TGTGCCAGCAGTTACGAGGGAGGGGTAGAGACCCAGTACTTC. Translating it yields CASSYEGGVETQYF.

V gene TRBV6-6 combines with J gene TRBJ2-3; TRBD2 matches 13 bases. This CDR3 has 16 residues. Trimming cost V 4 bases and J 4 bases; bases outside gene matches: 5. Germline V gene lookup returns CDR1 MNHNY and CDR2 SVGAGI (reference sequence). CDR3 amino acids: CASSLLAGGPPDTQYF. CDR3 in DNA: TGTGCCAGCAGTTTACTAGCGGGAGGGCCCCCAGATACGCAGTATTTT.

The chain recombines TRBV13 with TRBJ2-7, with a tentative D call TRBD1 (6 bases). V lost 2 bases and J 2 bases, leaving 19 bases between the germline ends. CDR1 is PRHDT and CDR2 is FYEKMQ in the germline V gene (reference sequence). The length of the CDR3 is 17 residues. The CDR3 DNA follows: TGTGCCAGCAGCTTACCCCGGGGACACCCACCCCCCTACGAGCAGTACTTC. The encoded protein is CASSLPRGHPPPYEQYF.

CDR3 protein: CASSYSWTAGGTQYF. CDR3 nucleotides: TGTGCCAGCAGTTACTCGTGGACCGCCGGAGGGACCCAGTACTTC. This chain uses TRBV6-5 with TRBJ2-5; D is perhaps TRBD2 (5 bases). This CDR3 is 15 amino acids long. In germline, CDR1 is MNHEY, CDR2 SVGAGI. The ends were cut back, 0 bases at V and 7 bases at J, with 15 bases in the middle.

This clonotype was seen only a few times. J is TRBJ1-2 and V is TRBV20-1; D remains unclear. Germline CDR1 is DFQATT and CDR2 is SNEGSKA (reference sequence). This CDR3 contains 10 residues. The V end lost 5 bases, the J end lost 6 bases, and 7 bases lay between the germline ends. The DNA for the CDR3 is TGCAGTGCTCCAAGGAATGGCTACACCTTC. Its translation: CSAPRNGYTF.

V and J are TRBV3-1 and TRBJ2-5; 8 bases align to TRBD2. The CDR3 is 16 amino acids. V shed 0 bases, J shed 4 bases, and the junction held 7 bases outside the gene matches. Germline CDR1 and CDR2: LGHDT and YNNKEL (reference sequence). CDR3 DNA: TGTGCCAGCAGCCAAGATCCAGCGGGAGTAAGAGAGACCCAGTACTTC. It encodes CASSQDPAGVRETQYF.

This clonotype was seen a single time. J is TRBJ1-2 and V is TRBV30; D is unresolved. V lost 4 bases and J 2 bases, leaving 8 bases between the germline ends. From germline, CDR1 is GTSNPN and CDR2 SVGIG (reference sequence). The CDR3 sequence is 12 residues long. The CDR3 loop reads CAWTLGNYGYTF. The DNA of the CDR3 is TGTGCCTGGACCCTGGGGAACTATGGCTACACCTTC.

This clonotype was found a few times. The CDR3 reads CSVDLGNEKLFF. The CDR3 nucleotides are TGCAGCGTTGATTTGGGAAATGAAAAACTGTTTTTT. This chain connects TRBV29-1 to TRBJ1-4; D unresolved. The V gene lost 3 bases and the J gene lost 5 bases, with 7 bases spanning the gap. CDR1 is SQVTM, CDR2 ANQGSEA, per germline. This CDR3 is built from 12 residues.

This clonotype showed up just a few times. V is TRBV4-1 and J is TRBJ1-1; D remains ambiguous. Germline V CDR1 and CDR2: MGHRA, YSYEKL. V gave up 5 bases and J gave up 7 bases, with 8 bases separating them. CDR3 length: 11 amino acids. CDR3 protein: CASSLAREAFF. As DNA, the CDR3 is TGCGCCAGCAGCTTAGCGCGTGAAGCTTTCTTT.

Regarding this clonotype: Germline and junction disagree at one end, which may indicate a read error. This chain links TRBV5-6 with TRBJ2-5, with a possible D match to TRBD1 (5 bases). Germline lookup yields CDR1 SGHDT and CDR2 YYEEEE. This CDR3 is 15 amino acids long. The CDR3 coding sequence is TGTGCCAGCAACTTGGCAGGGTATTACCAAGAGACCCAGTACTTC. Translating gives CASNLAGYYQETQYF.

This clonotype turned up a few times. The CDR3 sequence is CASTNRAGTGDTQYF. CDR3 coding DNA: TGTGCCAGCACCAACAGGGCGGGGACGGGAGATACGCAGTATTTT. The V call is TRBV6-6, the J call TRBJ2-3, with D perhaps assigned TRBD1 or TRBD2 (6 bases each). The length of the CDR3 is 15 residues. Germline loops: CDR1 MNHNY, CDR2 SVGAGI (reference sequence). Trimming removed 7 bases at V and 5 bases at J, with 19 bases between.

The chain links TRBV30 to TRBJ2-7; a weak D match, TRBD2 (6 bases). V was pared by 2 bases and J by 5 bases, with 16 bases between. The CDR3 consists of 14 residues. Germline CDR1 and CDR2: GTSNPN and SVGIG (reference sequence). CDR3 DNA sequence: TGTGCCTGGAGTCTTCCCGGGACTCCCCACGAGCAGTACTTC. As protein: CAWSLPGTPHEQYF.

The chain combines TRBV4-3 with TRBJ2-1; D assignment may be TRBD1 or TRBD2 (6 bases each). Per germline, CDR1 LGHNA and CDR2 YSLEER. This CDR3 spans 15 amino acids. Between the trimmed V and J ends, which lost 1 base and 6 bases, there was a span of 13 bases. DNA for the CDR3: TGCGCCAGCAGCCAAGCTCGAAAGGGGGGCAATGAGCAGTTCTTC. Translated, it gives CASSQARKGGNEQFF.

This clonotype was counted only a few times. The chain couples TRBV4-1 to TRBJ2-5, with D possibly matching TRBD2 (5 bases). Germline CDR1 reads MGHRA; CDR2 reads YSYEKL. The CDR3 has 15 residues. V shed 0 bases and J shed 2 bases, with 10 bases lying between them. The DNA for the CDR3 is TGCGCCAGCAGCCAAGAGAAGCGGTTTCAAGAGACCCAGTACTTC. Its protein is CASSQEKRFQETQYF.